The rows below give T cell receptor beta chains drawn from one sample of a study of cytomegalovirus exposure and HLA in healthy donors. The method was immunoSEQ multiplex PCR; TCRdb's version includes in-frame clones alone and lacks a portion of them. The profile shows 250,000 to 350,000 clones, 85% to 90% of them singletons. Sequenced: PBMCs. These receptors came from a woman aged 18-29 years in good health and CMV-seronegative. Each CDR3 is given without its conserved first and last residue. D genes are given only for firm matches.

>-|TRBV13|TRBJ2-7
ASSLARGSSYEQY
>-|TRBV5-4|TRBJ2-3
ASSRERVRADTQY
>-|TRBV27|TRBJ1-2
ASSPTGSGYGYT
>-|TRBV6-5|TRBJ2-7
ASSPGTPKSYEQY
>-|TRBV11-2|TRBJ2-3
ANSLGVMGPLTDTQY
>-|TRBV25-1|TRBJ2-1
ASSGAHKVGDNEQF
>-|TRBV5-1|TRBJ2-5
ASSLTAGLYQETQY
>-|TRBV28|TRBJ2-7
ASSQEGPSSYEQY
>TRBD2|TRBV14|TRBJ2-1
ASSPQAGVGEQF
>-|TRBV21-1|TRBJ2-7
ASSLRDLHYEQY
>-|TRBV11-3|TRBJ2-2
ASSPRSRENTGELF
>-|TRBV25-1|TRBJ1-4
ASSNTGRRREKLF
>-|TRBV30|TRBJ1-2
ANDRQYGYT
>TRBD1|TRBV2|TRBJ2-2
ASTPDRAISGELF
>-|TRBV5-8|TRBJ2-7
ASGGSRRSSYEQY
>TRBD2|TRBV7-3|TRBJ2-1
ASSLTHTSGNEQF
>-|TRBV18|TRBJ1-2
ASSQGRENGYT
>-|TRBV28|TRBJ2-7
ASSSSYEQY
>-|TRBV5-1|TRBJ2-4
ASSPDRNIQY
>-|TRBV6-5|TRBJ1-2
ASSYSIQVIRGYT
>-|TRBV5-1|TRBJ2-5
ASSFSGEETQY
>-|TRBV15|TRBJ2-1
ATSRGSGLMHNEQF
>TRBD2|TRBV28|TRBJ2-7
ASRGASGVSYEQY
>TRBD2|TRBV18|TRBJ2-5
ASSPKPGLAGAGETQY
>TRBD2|TRBV11-2|TRBJ2-7
ASSLTQRGGLAVHEQY
>TRBD1|TRBV11-2|TRBJ2-5
ASSWTGSEETQY
>TRBD1|TRBV28|TRBJ1-2
ASRGTVMRYT
>TRBD2|TRBV5-4|TRBJ2-3
ASSNLAGGSDTQY
>-|TRBV5-6|TRBJ1-1
ASSFKRGVGNTEAF
>-|TRBV5-1|TRBJ2-1
ASSLGLAGRLQVGTGLDNEQF
>TRBD2|TRBV29-1|TRBJ2-7
SVRLAGGLYEQY
>-|TRBV10-2|TRBJ1-1
ASSEPKGRGTEAF
>-|TRBV29-1|TRBJ2-3
SVATTPGSTDTQY
>TRBD1|TRBV5-1|TRBJ2-7
ASSDSPGQGYEQY
>-|TRBV5-1|TRBJ1-1
ASSLAQNTEAF
>TRBD2|TRBV4-1|TRBJ2-1
ASSQFTSGRNIEQF
>-|TRBV5-1|TRBJ2-2
ASSLDGNTGELF
>TRBD1|TRBV18|TRBJ2-7
ASSPRGDRGFPY
>TRBD1|TRBV28|TRBJ1-5
ASRGRQGAVNQPQH
>-|TRBV2|TRBJ1-1
ASSFPGHQPLLNTEAF
>-|TRBV30|TRBJ1-4
AWSTQGTAYATNEKLF
>-|TRBV11-2|TRBJ1-4
ASSNRLGTNEKLF
>-|TRBV28|TRBJ2-2
ASSLQGTGELF
>-|TRBV6-5|TRBJ2-3
ASSGGHLGPDTQY
>TRBD2|TRBV2|TRBJ2-1
ASSAGTSGNNEQF
>TRBD1|TRBV7-2|TRBJ2-7
ASSLYRGSGEQY
>-|TRBV28|TRBJ1-5
ASSLVSPSARPQH
>-|TRBV28|TRBJ1-2
ASSPLIKWGGPPNYGYT